The present TCR beta chain was sequenced within a study of T cell repertoires in ileal Crohn's disease. TCRdb's copy holds only in-frame clones and misses some; the assay was immunoSEQ multiplex PCR. The profile shows 4,500 to 6,500 clones, around 78% of them singletons. Time point here: proximal margin of the surgical specimen (macroscopically non-inflamed). Germline V gives CDR1 SGHNT, CDR2 YYREEE (reference sequence). The CDR3 sequence is 16 residues long. Deletions cut 3 bases from V and 7 bases from J, with 20 bases between. This TCR came from an adult with Crohn's disease. This rearrangement joins TRBV5-4 to TRBJ2-1; D may correspond to TRBD1 or TRBD2 (6 bases each). The sequencing sample was made of ileal tissue. In DNA, the CDR3 is TGTGCCAGCAGCTCCTCGGGGGCAGGGGTCCGGAATGAGCAGTTCTTC. It encodes CASSSSGAGVRNEQFF. Looking up the rest from reference TRBV5-4 and TRBJ2-1 gives the full variable domain: ETGVTQSPTHLIKTRGQQVTLRCSSQSGHNTVSWYQQALGQGPQFIFQYYREEENGRGNFPPRFSGLQFPNYSSELNVNALELDDSALYLCASSSSGAGVRNEQFFGPGTRLTVL.